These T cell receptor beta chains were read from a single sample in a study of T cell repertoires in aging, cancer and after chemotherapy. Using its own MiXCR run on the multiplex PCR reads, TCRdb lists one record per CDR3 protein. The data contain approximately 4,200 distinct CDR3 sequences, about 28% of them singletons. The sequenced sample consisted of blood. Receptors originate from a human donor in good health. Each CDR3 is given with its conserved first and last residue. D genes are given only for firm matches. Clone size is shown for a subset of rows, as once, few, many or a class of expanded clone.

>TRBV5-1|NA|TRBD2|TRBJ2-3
TGCGCCAGCAGCGGCGGGGGGCACTCCACAGATACGCAGTATTTT
CASSGGGHSTDTQYF
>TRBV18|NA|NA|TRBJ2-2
TGTGCCAGCTCACAAGACAGAAACACCGGGGAGCTGTTTTTT
CASSQDRNTGELFF
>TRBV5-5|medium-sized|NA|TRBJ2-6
TGTGCCAGCAGCTTAAGACAGCTGGCTGGGGCCAACGTCCTGACTTTC
CASSLRQLAGANVLTF
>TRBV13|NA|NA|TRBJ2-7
TGTGCCAGCAGCCCAAGGTGGGTAGAGGGGGGAACGAATAACTACGAGCAGTACTTC
CASSPRWVEGGTNNYEQYF
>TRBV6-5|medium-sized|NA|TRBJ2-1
TGTGCCAGCAGTTACTCGGGGGGACATGAGCAGTTCTTC
CASSYSGGHEQFF
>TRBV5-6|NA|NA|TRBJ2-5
TGTGCCAGCAGCTCTAGCCCGCTTGAGACCCAGTACTTC
CASSSSPLETQYF
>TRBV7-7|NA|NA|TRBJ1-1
TGTGCCAGCAGCTTAGCCGGTACTGAAGCTTTCTTT
CASSLAGTEAFF
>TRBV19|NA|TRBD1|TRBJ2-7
TGTGCCAGTAGTGTCGGGGACAGACCTTACGAGCAGTACTTC
CASSVGDRPYEQYF
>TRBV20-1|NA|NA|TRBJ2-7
TGCAGTGCTGCTCTCCGGACTACCTACGAGCAGTACTTC
CSAALRTTYEQYF
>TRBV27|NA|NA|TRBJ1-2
TGTGCCAGCAGTTTAGGGGTTGCCTATGGCTACACCTTC
CASSLGVAYGYTF
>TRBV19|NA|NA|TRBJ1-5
TGTGCCAGTAGTATATTCGGGCAGGGCGATCAGCCCCAGCATTTT
CASSIFGQGDQPQHF
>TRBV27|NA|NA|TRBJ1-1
TGTGCCAGCAGTTCTATGGGGGGGGGGTTCACTGAAGCTTTCTTT
CASSSMGGGFTEAFF
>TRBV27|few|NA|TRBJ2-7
TGTGCCAGCAGTTTATCCACCGGGGACCTCTCCTACGAGCAGTACTTC
CASSLSTGDLSYEQYF
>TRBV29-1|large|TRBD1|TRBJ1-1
TGCAGCGCAGGAACCGGGACAGGGCACACTGAAGCTTTCTTT
CSAGTGTGHTEAFF
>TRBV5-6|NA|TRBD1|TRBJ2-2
TGTGCCAGCAGCTTGGTTGTCAGGGGGCGTACCGGGGAGCTGTTTTTT
CASSLVVRGRTGELFF
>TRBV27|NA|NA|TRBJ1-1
TGTGCCAGCACCCTTACAGGGTCGGCCACTGAAGCTTTCTTT
CASTLTGSATEAFF
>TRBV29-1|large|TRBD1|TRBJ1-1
TGCAGCGTATGGACAGGGATGAACACTGAAGCTTTCTTT
CSVWTGMNTEAFF
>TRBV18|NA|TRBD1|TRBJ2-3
TGTGCCAGCTCACGTCCGGGACAGGGTGTAGGGGATACGCAGTATTTT
CASSRPGQGVGDTQYF
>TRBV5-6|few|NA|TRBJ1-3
TGTGCCAGCAGCTACTCTTACAGGACTGGAAACACCATATATTTT
CASSYSYRTGNTIYF
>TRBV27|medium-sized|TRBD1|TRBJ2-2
TGTGCCAGCAGTTTCTGGGGGACAGGGAATGCCGGGGAGCTGTTTTTT
CASSFWGTGNAGELFF
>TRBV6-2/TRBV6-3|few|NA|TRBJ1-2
TGTGCCAGCAATCACGGGGCTGGCTACACCTTC
CASNHGAGYTF
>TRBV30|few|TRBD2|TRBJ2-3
TGTGCCTGCCCCCTAGCGGGGGTCACAGATACGCAGTATTTT
CACPLAGVTDTQYF
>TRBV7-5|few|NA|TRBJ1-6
NA
CISVPEATGTYNSPLHF
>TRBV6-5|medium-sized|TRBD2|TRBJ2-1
TGTGCCAGCAGCCCCCAGACTAGCGTACGCAATGAGCAGTTCTTC
CASSPQTSVRNEQFF
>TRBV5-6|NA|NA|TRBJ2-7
TGCGCCAGCAGCCCCTCGGGCCGACAGAGAAGCTCCTACGAGCAGTACTTC
CASSPSGRQRSSYEQYF
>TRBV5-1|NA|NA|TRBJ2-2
TGCGCCAGCAGCTTGCTGCAGGGGAACACCGGGGAGCTGTTTTTT
CASSLLQGNTGELFF
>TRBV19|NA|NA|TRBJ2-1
TGTGCCAGTACTCCCCGAGGGTCCCTCTACAATGAGCAGTTCTTC
CASTPRGSLYNEQFF
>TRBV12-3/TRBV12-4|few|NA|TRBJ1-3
TGTGCCAGCGGCGCCAGGACAACTGGAAACACCATATATTTT
CASGARTTGNTIYF
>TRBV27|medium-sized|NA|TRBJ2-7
TGTGCCAGCAGTTTAACGGGGTCCGAGCAGTACTTC
CASSLTGSEQYF
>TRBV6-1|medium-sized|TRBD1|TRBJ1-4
TGTGCCAGCAGTGGACAGGGGGGCGAAAAACTGTTTTTT
CASSGQGGEKLFF
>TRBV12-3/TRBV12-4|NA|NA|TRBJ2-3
TGTGCCAGCAGTTGGGACTCCTACGGCACAGATACGCAGTATTTT
CASSWDSYGTDTQYF
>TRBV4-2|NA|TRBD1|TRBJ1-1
TGTGCCAGCACGGAGGGCGTCCCGGGACAGGGGGCGATGGACACTGAAGCTTTCTTT
CASTEGVPGQGAMDTEAFF
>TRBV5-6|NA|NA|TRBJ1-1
TGTGCCAGCAGCTTTAGTGGGGACATCCTCACTGAAGCTTTCTTT
CASSFSGDILTEAFF
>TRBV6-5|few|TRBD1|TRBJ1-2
TGTGCCAGCAGTCCTAGCCAAACAGGGGGCTATGGCTACACCTTC
CASSPSQTGGYGYTF
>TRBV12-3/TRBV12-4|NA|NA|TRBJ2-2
TGTGCCAGCAGTACCGGGACAATCAACACCTGGGAGCTGTTTTTT
CASSTGTINTWELFF
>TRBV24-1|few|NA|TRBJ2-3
TGTGCCACCAGTGCTGGCAGGACAGATACGCAGTATTTT
CATSAGRTDTQYF
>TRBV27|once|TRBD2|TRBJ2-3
TGTGCCAGCAGTTTATCCTACCGCCTAGCGGGGGGTGAATATACGCAGTATTTT
CASSLSYRLAGGEYTQYF
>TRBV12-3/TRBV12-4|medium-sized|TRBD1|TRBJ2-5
TGTGCCAGCAGTTCCAATGTGGACAGGGCAGGGACCCAGTACTTC
CASSSNVDRAGTQYF
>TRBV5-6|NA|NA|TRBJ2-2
TGCGCCAGCAGCTTGGAGGGAGGGAACACCGGGGAGCTGTTTTTT
CASSLEGGNTGELFF
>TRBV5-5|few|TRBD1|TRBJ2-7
TGTGCCAGCAGGAGAATACAGGGGAACGAGCAGTACTTC
CASRRIQGNEQYF
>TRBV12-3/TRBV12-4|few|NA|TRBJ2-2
TGTGCCAGCAGTTTAGCGGCCGGGGAGCTGTTTTTT
CASSLAAGELFF
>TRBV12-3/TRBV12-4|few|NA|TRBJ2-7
TGTGCCAGCGGGAAAGAACAGGGTTACGAGCAGTACTTC
CASGKEQGYEQYF
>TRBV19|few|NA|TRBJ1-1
TGTGCCAGTAGTACTTCGGGGAACACTGAAGCTTTCTTT
CASSTSGNTEAFF
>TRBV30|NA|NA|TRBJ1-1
TGTGCCTGGTCTAAGGGGAAAGCTTTCTTT
CAWSKGKAFF
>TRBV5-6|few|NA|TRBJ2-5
TGTGCCAGCAGCTTGGTCAGGTTTGAAGAGACCCAGTACTTC
CASSLVRFEETQYF
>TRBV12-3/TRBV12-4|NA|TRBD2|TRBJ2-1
TGTGCCAGCAGTCGCACCTCGGGGGGTGAGCAGTTCTTC
CASSRTSGGEQFF
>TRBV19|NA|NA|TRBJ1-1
TGTGCGAGTACGGTACTCGGACTAACCTCCGACGCTTTCTTT
CASTVLGLTSDAFF
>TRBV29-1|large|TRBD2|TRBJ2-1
TGCAGCGGGACGGGACTAGCGGGGGAACCCTACAATGAGCAGTTCTTC
CSGTGLAGEPYNEQFF
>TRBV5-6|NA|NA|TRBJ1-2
TGTGCCAGCAGCAACCGGGATCCAATCTATGGCTACACCTTC
CASSNRDPIYGYTF
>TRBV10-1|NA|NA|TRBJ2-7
TGCGCCAGCAGTGAGCCCGGGACCGCTGACGAGCAGTACTTC
CASSEPGTADEQYF
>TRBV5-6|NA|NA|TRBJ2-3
TGTGCCAGCAGGCTTAATTGGGACACCGACACAGATACGCAGTATTTT
CASRLNWDTDTDTQYF
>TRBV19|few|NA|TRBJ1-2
TGTGCCACCCATAGGGGGGCTAACTATGGCTACACCTTC
CATHRGANYGYTF
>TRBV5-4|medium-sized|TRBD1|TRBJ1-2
TGTGCCAGCAGCTTGGCCCAGGGGGATGGCTACACCTTC
CASSLAQGDGYTF
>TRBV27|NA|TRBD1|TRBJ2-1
TGTGCCAGCAGTTCAAAGGACAGGACTGAAGGGGAGCAGTTCTTC
CASSSKDRTEGEQFF
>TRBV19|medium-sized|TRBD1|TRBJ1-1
TGTGCCAGTAATGACAGGGTGAACACTGAAGCTTTCTTT
CASNDRVNTEAFF
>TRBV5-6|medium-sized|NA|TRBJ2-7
TGTGCCAGCAGCTCGGAAGGCTACTCCTACGAGCAGTACTTC
CASSSEGYSYEQYF
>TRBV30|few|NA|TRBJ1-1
TGTGCCTGGAGTGTACTTTGGGGGGCGCTCACTGAAGCTTTCTTT
CAWSVLWGALTEAFF